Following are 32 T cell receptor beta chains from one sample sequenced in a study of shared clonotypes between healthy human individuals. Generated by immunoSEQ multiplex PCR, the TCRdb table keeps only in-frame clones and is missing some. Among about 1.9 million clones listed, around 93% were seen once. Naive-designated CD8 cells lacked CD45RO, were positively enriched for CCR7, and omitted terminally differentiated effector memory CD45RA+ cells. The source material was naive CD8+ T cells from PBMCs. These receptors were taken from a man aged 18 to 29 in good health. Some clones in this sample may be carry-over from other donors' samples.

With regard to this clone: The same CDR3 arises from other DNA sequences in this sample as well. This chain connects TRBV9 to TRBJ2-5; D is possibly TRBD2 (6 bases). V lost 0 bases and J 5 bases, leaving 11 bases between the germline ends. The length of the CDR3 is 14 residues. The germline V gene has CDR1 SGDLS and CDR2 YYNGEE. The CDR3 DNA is TGTGCCAGCAGCGTAGAAACTAGCCGGGAGACCCAGTACTTC. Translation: CASSVETSRETQYF.

The DNA for the CDR3 is TGTGCCAGCAGCGAGGACAGGTTTGTCGCTGAAGCTTTCTTT. It translates to CASSEDRFVAEAFF. The V call is TRBV2, the J call TRBJ1-1; the match to TRBD1 covers 7 bases. The V segment lost 6 bases and the J segment 6 bases; nucleotides outside the gene matches: 10. Germline V gene sequence: CDR1 SNHLY, CDR2 FYNNEI. This CDR3 comprises 14 residues.

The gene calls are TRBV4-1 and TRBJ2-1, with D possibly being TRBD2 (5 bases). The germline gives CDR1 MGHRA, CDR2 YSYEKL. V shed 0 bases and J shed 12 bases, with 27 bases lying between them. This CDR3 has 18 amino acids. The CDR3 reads CASSQDTPLGLIAWGQFF. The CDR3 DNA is TGCGCCAGCAGCCAAGATACCCCACTAGGCCTGATCGCATGGGGGCAGTTCTTC.

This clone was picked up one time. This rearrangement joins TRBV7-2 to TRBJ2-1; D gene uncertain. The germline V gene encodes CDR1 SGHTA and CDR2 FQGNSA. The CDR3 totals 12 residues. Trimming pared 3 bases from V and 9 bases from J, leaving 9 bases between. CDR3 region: CASSLRYGEQFF. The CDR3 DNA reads TGTGCCAGCAGCTTGAGGTACGGTGAGCAGTTCTTC. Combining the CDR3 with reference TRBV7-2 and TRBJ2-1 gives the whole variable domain GAGVSQSPSNKVTEKGKDVELRCDPISGHTALYWYRQSLGQGLEFLIYFQGNSAPDKSGLPSDRFSAERTGGSVSTLTIQRTQQEDSAVYLCASSLRYGEQFFGPGTRLTVL.

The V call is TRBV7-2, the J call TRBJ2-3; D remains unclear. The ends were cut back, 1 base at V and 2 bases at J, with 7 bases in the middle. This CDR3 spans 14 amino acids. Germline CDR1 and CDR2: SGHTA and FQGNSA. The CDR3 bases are TGTGCCAGCAGCTTAGGCTATTCCACAGATACGCAGTATTTT. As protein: CASSLGYSTDTQYF.

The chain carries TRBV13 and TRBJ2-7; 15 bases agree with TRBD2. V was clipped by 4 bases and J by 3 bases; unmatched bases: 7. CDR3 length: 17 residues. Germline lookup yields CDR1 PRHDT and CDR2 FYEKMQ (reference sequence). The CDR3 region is CASSSGTSGRSRYEQYF. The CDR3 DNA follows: TGTGCCAGCAGCTCCGGGACTAGCGGGAGGTCGCGCTACGAGCAGTACTTC.

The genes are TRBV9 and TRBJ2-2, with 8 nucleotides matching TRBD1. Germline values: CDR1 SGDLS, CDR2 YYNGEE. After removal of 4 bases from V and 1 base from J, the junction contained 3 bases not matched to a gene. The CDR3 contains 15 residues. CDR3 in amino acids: CASSLGQGNTGELFF. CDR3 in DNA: TGTGCCAGCAGCTTAGGACAGGGGAACACCGGGGAGCTGTTTTTT.

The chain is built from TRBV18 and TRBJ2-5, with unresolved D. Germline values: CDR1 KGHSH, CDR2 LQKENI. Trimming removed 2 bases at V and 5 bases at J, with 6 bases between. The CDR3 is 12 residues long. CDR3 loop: CASSPSSETQYF. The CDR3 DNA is TGTGCCAGCTCACCATCATCGGAGACCCAGTACTTC. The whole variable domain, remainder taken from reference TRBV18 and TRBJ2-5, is NAGVMQNPRHLVRRRGQEARLRCSPMKGHSHVYWYRQLPEEGLKFMVYLQKENIIDESGMPKERFSAEFPKEGPSILRIQQVVRGDSAAYFCASSPSSETQYFGPGTRLLVL.

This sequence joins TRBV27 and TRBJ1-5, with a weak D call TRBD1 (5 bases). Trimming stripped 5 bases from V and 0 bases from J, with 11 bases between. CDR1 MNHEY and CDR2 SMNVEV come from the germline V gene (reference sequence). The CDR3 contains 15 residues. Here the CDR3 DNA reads TGTGCCAGCAGTCCCGGACATATTAGCAATCAGCCCCAGCATTTT. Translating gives CASSPGHISNQPQHF.

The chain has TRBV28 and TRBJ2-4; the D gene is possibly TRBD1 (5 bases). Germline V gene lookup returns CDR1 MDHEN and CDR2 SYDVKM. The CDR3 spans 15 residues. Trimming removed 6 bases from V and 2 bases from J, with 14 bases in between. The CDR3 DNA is TGTGCCAGCAGCCGACACCCAGGGCCCAAAAACATTCAGTACTTC. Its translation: CASSRHPGPKNIQYF. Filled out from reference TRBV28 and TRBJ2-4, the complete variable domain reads DVKVTQSSRYLVKRTGEKVFLECVQDMDHENMFWYRQDPGLGLRLIYFSYDVKMKEKGDIPEGYSVSREKKERFSLILESASTNQTSMYLCASSRHPGPKNIQYFGAGTRLSVL.

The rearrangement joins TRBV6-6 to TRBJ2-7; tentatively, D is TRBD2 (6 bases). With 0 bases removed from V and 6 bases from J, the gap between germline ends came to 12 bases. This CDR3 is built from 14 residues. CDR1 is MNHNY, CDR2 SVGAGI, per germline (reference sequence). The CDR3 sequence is CASSYSLREGEQYF. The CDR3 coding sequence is TGTGCCAGCAGTTACTCGCTGCGGGAAGGCGAGCAGTACTTC.

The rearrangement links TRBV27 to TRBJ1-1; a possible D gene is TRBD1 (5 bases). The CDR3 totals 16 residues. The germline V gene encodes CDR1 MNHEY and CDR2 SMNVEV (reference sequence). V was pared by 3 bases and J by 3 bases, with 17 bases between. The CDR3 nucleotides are TGTGCCAGCAGTTTTGGGACCGGGACGCCGCACACTGAAGCTTTCTTT. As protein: CASSFGTGTPHTEAFF.

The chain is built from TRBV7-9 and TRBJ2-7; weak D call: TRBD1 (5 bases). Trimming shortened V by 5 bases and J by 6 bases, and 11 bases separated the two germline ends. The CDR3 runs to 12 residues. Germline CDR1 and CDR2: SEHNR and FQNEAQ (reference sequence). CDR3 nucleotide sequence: TGTGCCAGCAGCGGGCAGGGTCGCGAGCAGTACTTC. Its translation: CASSGQGREQYF.

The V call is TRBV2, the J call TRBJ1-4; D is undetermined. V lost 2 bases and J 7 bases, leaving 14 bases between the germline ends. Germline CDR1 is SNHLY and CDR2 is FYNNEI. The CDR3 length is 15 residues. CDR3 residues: CASSEHTGVTEKLFF. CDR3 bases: TGTGCCAGCAGTGAACACACGGGAGTTACTGAAAAACTGTTTTTT.

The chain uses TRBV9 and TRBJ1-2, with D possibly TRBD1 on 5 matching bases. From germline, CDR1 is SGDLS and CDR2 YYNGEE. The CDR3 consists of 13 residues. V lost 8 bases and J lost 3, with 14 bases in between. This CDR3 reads CASSRGGDYGYTF. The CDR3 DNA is TGTGCCAGTAGCCGTGGGGGGGACTATGGCTACACCTTC.

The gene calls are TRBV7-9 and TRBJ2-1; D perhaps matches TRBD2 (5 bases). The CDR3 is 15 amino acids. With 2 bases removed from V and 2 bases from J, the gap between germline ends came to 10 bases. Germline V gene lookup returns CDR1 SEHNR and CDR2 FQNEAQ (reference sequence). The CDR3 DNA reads TGTGCCAGCAGCTTACTTTTAGCGACCTACAATGAGCAGTTCTTC. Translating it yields CASSLLLATYNEQFF.

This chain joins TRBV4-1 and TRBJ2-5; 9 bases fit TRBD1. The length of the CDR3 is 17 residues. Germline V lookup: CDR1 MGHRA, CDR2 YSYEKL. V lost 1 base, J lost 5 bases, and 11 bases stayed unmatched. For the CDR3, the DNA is TGCGCCAGCAGCCAAGGGGACAGGGACTCCGAGGTGGAGACCCAGTACTTC. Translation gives CASSQGDRDSEVETQYF.

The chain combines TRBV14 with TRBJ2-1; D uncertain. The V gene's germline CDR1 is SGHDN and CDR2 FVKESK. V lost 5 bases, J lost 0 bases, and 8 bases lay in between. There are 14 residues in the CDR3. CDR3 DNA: TGTGCCAGCAGCGACCTGAGCTCCTACAATGAGCAGTTCTTC. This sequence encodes CASSDLSSYNEQFF.

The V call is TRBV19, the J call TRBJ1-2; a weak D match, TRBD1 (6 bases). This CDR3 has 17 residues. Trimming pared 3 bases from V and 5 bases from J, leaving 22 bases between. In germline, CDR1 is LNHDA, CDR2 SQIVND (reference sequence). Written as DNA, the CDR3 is TGTGCCAGTAGTATTGGGGGGCCCCTAAGGGTCCCTTATGGCTACACCTTC. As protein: CASSIGGPLRVPYGYTF. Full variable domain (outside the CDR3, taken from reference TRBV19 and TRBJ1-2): DGGITQSPKYLFRKEGQNVTLSCEQNLNHDAMYWYRQDPGQGLRLIYYSQIVNDFQKGDIAEGYSVSREKKESFPLTVTSAQKNPTAFYLCASSIGGPLRVPYGYTFGSGTRLTVV.

As DNA, the CDR3 is TGTGCCAGCTCACCTTACCCGACTAGAGCGAGAACAGATACGCAGTATTTT. Translation: CASSPYPTRARTDTQYF. This chain connects TRBV18 to TRBJ2-3, with a possible D match to TRBD2 (6 bases). V shed 3 bases and J shed 3 bases, with 19 bases lying between them. The length of the CDR3 is 17 residues. Germline lookup yields CDR1 KGHSH and CDR2 LQKENI.

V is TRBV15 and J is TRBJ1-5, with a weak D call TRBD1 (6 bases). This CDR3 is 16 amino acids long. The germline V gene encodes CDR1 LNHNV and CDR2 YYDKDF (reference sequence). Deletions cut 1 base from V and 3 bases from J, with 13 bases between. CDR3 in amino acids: CATSRGRTAYNQPQHF. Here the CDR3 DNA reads TGTGCCACCAGCAGAGGACGGACAGCGTACAATCAGCCCCAGCATTTT.

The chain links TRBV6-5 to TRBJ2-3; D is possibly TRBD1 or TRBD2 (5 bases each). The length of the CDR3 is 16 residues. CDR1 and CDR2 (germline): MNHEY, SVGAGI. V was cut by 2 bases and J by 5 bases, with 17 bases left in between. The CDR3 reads CASSYRRDAGGDTQYF. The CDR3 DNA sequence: TGTGCCAGCAGTTACAGACGGGACGCGGGTGGAGATACGCAGTATTTT.

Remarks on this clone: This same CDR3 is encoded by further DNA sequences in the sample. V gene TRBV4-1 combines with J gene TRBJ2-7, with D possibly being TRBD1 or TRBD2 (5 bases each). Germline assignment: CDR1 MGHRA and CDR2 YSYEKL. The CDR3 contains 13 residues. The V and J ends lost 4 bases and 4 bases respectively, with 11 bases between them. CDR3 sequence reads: CASSLRGGYEQYF. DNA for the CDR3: TGCGCCAGCAGCCTCCGTGGGGGTTACGAGCAGTACTTC.

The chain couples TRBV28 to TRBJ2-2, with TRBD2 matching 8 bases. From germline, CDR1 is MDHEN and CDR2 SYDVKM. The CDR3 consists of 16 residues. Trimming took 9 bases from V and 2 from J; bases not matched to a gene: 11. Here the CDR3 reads CASSGDSGINTGELFF. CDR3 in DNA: TGTGCCAGTTCAGGGGATAGCGGGATAAACACCGGGGAGCTGTTTTTT.

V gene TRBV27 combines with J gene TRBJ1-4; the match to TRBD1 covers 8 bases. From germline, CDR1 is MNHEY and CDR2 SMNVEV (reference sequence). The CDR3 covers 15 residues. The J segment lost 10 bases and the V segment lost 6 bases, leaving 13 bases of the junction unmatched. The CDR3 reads CASSPTGGAGGKLFF. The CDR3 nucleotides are TGTGCCAGCAGCCCTACAGGGGGAGCAGGGGGAAAACTGTTTTTT. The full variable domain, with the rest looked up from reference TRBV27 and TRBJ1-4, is EAQVTQNPRYLITVTGKKLTVTCSQNMNHEYMSWYRQDPGLGLRQIYYSMNVEVTDKGDVPEGYKVSRKEKRNFPLILESPSPNQTSLYFCASSPTGGAGGKLFFGSGTQLSVL.

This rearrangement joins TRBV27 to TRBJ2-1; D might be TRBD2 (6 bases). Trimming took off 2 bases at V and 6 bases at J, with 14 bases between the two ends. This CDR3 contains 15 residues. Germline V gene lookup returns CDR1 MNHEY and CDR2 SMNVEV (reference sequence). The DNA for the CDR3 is TGTGCCAGCAGTTTAACGGGAGCTCGCCTCAATGAGCAGTTCTTC. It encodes CASSLTGARLNEQFF.

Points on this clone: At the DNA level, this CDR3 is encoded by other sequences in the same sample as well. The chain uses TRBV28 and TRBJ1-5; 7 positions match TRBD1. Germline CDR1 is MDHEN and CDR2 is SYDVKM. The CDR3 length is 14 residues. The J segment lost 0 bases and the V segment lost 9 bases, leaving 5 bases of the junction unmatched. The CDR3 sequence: CASRGGYSNQPQHF. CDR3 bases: TGTGCCAGTCGAGGGGGCTATAGCAATCAGCCCCAGCATTTT. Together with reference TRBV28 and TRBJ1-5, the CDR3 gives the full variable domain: DVKVTQSSRYLVKRTGEKVFLECVQDMDHENMFWYRQDPGLGLRLIYFSYDVKMKEKGDIPEGYSVSREKKERFSLILESASTNQTSMYLCASRGGYSNQPQHFGDGTRLSIL.

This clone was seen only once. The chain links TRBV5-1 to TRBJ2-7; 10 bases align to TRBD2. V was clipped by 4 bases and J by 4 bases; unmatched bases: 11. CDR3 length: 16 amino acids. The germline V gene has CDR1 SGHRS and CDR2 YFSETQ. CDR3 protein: CASSLGLASSGYEQYF. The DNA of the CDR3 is TGCGCCAGCAGCCTGGGACTAGCGTCCTCGGGGTACGAGCAGTACTTC.

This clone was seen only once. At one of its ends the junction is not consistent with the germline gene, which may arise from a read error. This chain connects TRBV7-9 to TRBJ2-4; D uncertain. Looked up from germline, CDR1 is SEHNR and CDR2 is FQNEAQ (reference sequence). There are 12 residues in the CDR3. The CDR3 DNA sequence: TGTGCCAGCAGCCCACCCTTGACGGTCGGGTACTTT. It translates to CASSPPLTVGYF.

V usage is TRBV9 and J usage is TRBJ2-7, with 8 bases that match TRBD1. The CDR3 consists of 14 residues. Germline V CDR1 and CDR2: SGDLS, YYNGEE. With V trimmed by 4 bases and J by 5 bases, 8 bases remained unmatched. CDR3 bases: TGTGCCAGCAGCCTCAGGACAGGGATAAACGAGCAGTACTTC. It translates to CASSLRTGINEQYF.

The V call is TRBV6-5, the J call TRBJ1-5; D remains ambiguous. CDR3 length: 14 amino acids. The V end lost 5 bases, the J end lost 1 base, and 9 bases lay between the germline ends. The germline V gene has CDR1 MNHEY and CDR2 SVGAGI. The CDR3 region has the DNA TGTGCCAGCAGTCCCTACAAGAGCAATCAGCCCCAGCATTTT. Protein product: CASSPYKSNQPQHF.

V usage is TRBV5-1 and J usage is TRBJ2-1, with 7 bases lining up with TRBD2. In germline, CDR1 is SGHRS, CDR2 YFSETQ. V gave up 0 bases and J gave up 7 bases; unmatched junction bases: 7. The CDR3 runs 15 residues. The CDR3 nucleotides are TGCGCCAGCAGCTTGGGGCTAGCGGCCCGAAATGAGCAGTTCTTC. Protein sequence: CASSLGLAARNEQFF.